This TCR beta chain is drawn from a study of T cell responses to AZD1222 COVID-19 vaccine (dated by TCRdb to about 2021). Regarding the complete study: A total of 233 trial participants underwent TCR sequencing, of whom 200 to 220 had received two doses of AZD1222 and about 26 had received two doses of the MenACWY control vaccine. Trial participants were enrolled by age into 18-55, 56-69 and 70-plus year subgroups, with around 150, 28 and 57 TCR-sequenced participants respectively. Here is what the overall study found, with its caveats: Reportedly, almost half of the unique spike-specific TCRs recognized epitopes lying outside the regions that are mutated in the B.1.351 and B.1.1.7 variants. After two AZD1222 doses, both the breadth and the depth of spike-specific TCRs were significantly higher than at day 0 and than in MenACWY recipients. Conclusions about previously exposed vaccinees are limited because only six or seven AZD1222 recipients were SARS-CoV-2 seropositive at baseline. Vaccine-associated CD4 TCRs spanned the whole spike protein, with dominant responses in regions 160-218 and 743-854. Participants were mostly white British, with more females than males. The authors suggested clonal diversity may have been underestimated. No day 14 peak-response samples were available, so repertoires were characterized only after the peak T cell response. In the small 56-69-year group, the increase in depth fell short of significance, most likely because of low power.

Turning to this clone: It has no known antigen specificity. There are no base qualities to consult, and no much larger clone falls within one base.

The germline V gene supplies CDR1 ENHRY and CDR2 SYGVKD. Counted from cysteine to phenylalanine, this CDR3 has 16 amino acids. Only the CDR3 DNA is retained, 48 bases long and in frame from the first base. Trimming accounts for 4 bases at V and 2 bases at J, while the number of junction bases matched to no gene is 1. The CDR3 regions of human TCRbeta chains were analyzed by immunosequencing. The paper's data handling went like this. TCRs in the repertoires were compared against a reference library of SARS-CoV-2-specific TCRs that had been generated with the MIRA antigen-specificity platform. Breadth meant the fraction of unique TCRs that were SARS-CoV-2-associated, whereas depth meant the fraction of total T cells that were SARS-CoV-2-associated. Using the MIRA data, every spike-specific TCR was mapped to the spike region that the TCR reacted to and assigned to either a CD4 or a CD8 class. Log10-transformed breadth and depth values were compared by one-way ANOVA with Sidak's multiple comparisons tests. TCRdb provides this immuneACCESS table in a form limited to in-frame rearrangements. Some clones are lacking; in checked studies, under half of them reflect an unresolved V gene, and why the rest are absent is not known. For V, J and clone size, that table is used; D and trimming come from the DNA. Counted in this sample were around 60,000 clones; about four fifths of them appeared once. The ten largest make up 26% of the sample.

The sample's time point label, in plain terms: about 28 days (+/-7) after the second vaccine dose. Because spike-specific TCR depth and breadth did not differ between the two schedules, AZD1222 recipients who got a second dose at roughly 4 weeks were pooled with those who got a second dose at roughly 12 weeks. Samples from vaccinated people were obtained from the UK trials COV001 and COV002, which included a single-blind randomized controlled phase 2/3 trial of AZD1222 (ChAdOx1 nCoV-19) in healthy adults. For TCRbeta chain sequencing, PBMC samples were collected from trial participants at day 0 and at day 28 after the second dose.

Sequenced material: peripheral blood, taken 28 days after the second AZD1222 dose. The sequence came from an adult who received the AZD1222 COVID-19 vaccine. Rearrangement joined TRBV10-3 to TRBJ2-3, and TRBD2 matches 15 of the central bases. The CDR3 amino acid sequence is: CAISGTSGRVTDTQYF. The DNA reads TGTGCCATCAGTGGGACTAGCGGGAGGGTCACAGATACGCAGTATTTT.